The subject of this entry is one T cell receptor (beta chain). Its cognate antigen is unknown. This record belongs to a study of metastatic and nonmetastatic thyroid tumors. At the level of the study: Thyroid patients, malignant and benign, had repertoires compared across blood and tumor or nodule tissue.

Original methodology: The distant-metastasis classifier for papillary thyroid cancer was built from CDR3 differences across clinicopathological groups. TCRdb re-processed the PCR reads through MiXCR. V and J calls and clone size were set by TCRdb, not the authors. Of over 50,000 clones in the sample, 30% were seen once. The study's findings and limits: Malignant tumors reportedly showed significantly higher TCR beta diversity than benign nodules in both blood and tumor.

None of the patients had undergone any treatment ahead of thyroid surgery. Trimming pared 1 base from V and 0 bases from J, leaving 10 bases between. The CDR3 runs to 15 residues. Germline V CDR1 and CDR2: GTSNPN, SVGIG (reference sequence). The sequence derives from a female donor with papillary thyroid cancer or a benign thyroid nodule (not recorded which). Some clones in this sample may be carry-over from other donors' samples. This sequence joins TRBV30 and TRBJ1-3; no firm D call. The sequencing input was blood. The CDR3 loop is CAWSAGYSSGNTIYF. The CDR3 DNA reads as TGTGCCTGGAGTGCCGGATACAGCTCTGGAAACACCATATATTTT.